The rows below give T cell receptor beta chains drawn from one sample of a study of T cell responses to AZD1222 COVID-19 vaccine. Clones were sequenced by immunoSEQ multiplex PCR, and TCRdb holds only the in-frame ones, with some missing. The repertoire holds roughly 79,000 clones, with around 73% as singletons. The sample here was peripheral blood, taken on day 0 of AZD1222 vaccination. These TCRs come from an adult in good health. Each CDR3 is given with its conserved first and last residue.

J: TRBJ2-3; V: TRBV25-1; CDR3: CASRQTSSTDTQYF
J: TRBJ1-2; V: TRBV19; CDR3: CASSEFNGYTF
J: TRBJ1-1; V: TRBV28; CDR3: CASSLNRVEAFF
J: TRBJ2-2; V: TRBV2; CDR3: CASSRRGPNTGELFF
J: TRBJ1-5; V: TRBV28; CDR3: CASSFLFSNQPQHF
J: TRBJ1-4; V: TRBV6-5; CDR3: CASRSVVGEKLFF
J: TRBJ1-6; V: TRBV18; CDR3: CASSQGAGDNSPLHF
J: TRBJ2-7; V: TRBV30; CDR3: CAWSRTGVYEQYF
J: TRBJ1-1; V: TRBV19; CDR3: CASSIQGPNTEAFF
J: TRBJ1-5; V: TRBV6-5; CDR3: CASSYSRDGNQPQHF
J: TRBJ2-5; V: TRBV7-9; CDR3: CASSPSVGGPLETQYF
J: TRBJ1-2; V: TRBV6-5; CDR3: CASRSTGQGNYGYTF
J: TRBJ1-6; V: TRBV30; CDR3: CAWGGEDWSPLHF
J: TRBJ2-1; V: TRBV7-9; CDR3: CASSYSGTSSKLGEQFF
J: TRBJ2-7; V: TRBV19; CDR3: CASSISAGDWYEQYF
J: TRBJ2-5; V: TRBV12-3/TRBV12-4; CDR3: CASTITGGETQYF
J: TRBJ2-5; V: TRBV6-2/TRBV6-3; CDR3: CASSTWTLQETQYF
J: TRBJ2-1; V: TRBV28; CDR3: CASSLYRREQFF
J: TRBJ1-1; V: TRBV9; CDR3: CASSLSPTDMNTEAFF
J: TRBJ2-7; V: TRBV10-3; CDR3: CAISEEDGEQYF
J: TRBJ1-2; V: TRBV7-7; CDR3: CASSFLEGWAGYTF
J: TRBJ1-2; V: TRBV2; CDR3: CASSRLTGPNYGYTF
J: TRBJ1-1; V: TRBV14; CDR3: CASSQWEPGRRNTEAFF
J: TRBJ1-1; V: TRBV29-1; CDR3: CSVARQGYTEAFF
J: TRBJ2-6; V: TRBV24-1; CDR3: CATSDPGQLGANVLTF
J: TRBJ1-2; V: TRBV12-3/TRBV12-4; CDR3: CASSFYTQGYTF
J: TRBJ2-2; V: TRBV5-1; CDR3: CASSLGEITGELFF
J: TRBJ2-7; V: TRBV6-2/TRBV6-3; CDR3: CASSSLSGTIYEQYF
J: TRBJ2-5; V: TRBV9; CDR3: CASSVSVTGLNQETQYF
J: TRBJ2-3; V: TRBV18; CDR3: CASSPPWSSGRDTDTQYF
J: TRBJ1-2; V: TRBV6-5; CDR3: CASSSGQSIYGYTF